These 24 T cell receptor beta chains were sequenced from one sample in a study of T cells in Graves' hyperthyroidism and ophthalmopathy. Amplification yielded TCR beta CDR3 regions, with RNA transcripts as the source. TCR CDR3 regions were first amplified by RT-PCR with HTBI primers. One entry per CDR3 protein results from TCRdb running MiXCR on the multiplex PCR reads. This repertoire shows about 46,000 distinct CDR3 sequences, 49% found once; its top ten account for roughly a third. The sequencing sample was made of peripheral blood or thyroid tissue (not recorded which). The receptors shown here come from a woman aged 45 to 65 with Graves' hyperthyroidism.

This rearrangement joins TRBV7-2 to TRBJ2-5; no definite D call. V was pared by 3 bases and J by 4 bases, with 9 bases between. Germline V gene lookup returns CDR1 SGHTA and CDR2 FQGNSA. The CDR3 contains 13 residues. The CDR3 here is CASSFILLETQYF. In DNA form, the CDR3 reads TGTGCCAGCAGCTTTATCCTGTTAGAGACCCAGTACTTC.

This clonotype has at least ten counts. The J gene is TRBJ1-1, the V gene TRBV29-1; D is undetermined. Trimming took 4 bases from V and 1 from J, leaving 1 base between them. This CDR3 is built from 10 residues. Germline V CDR1 and CDR2: SQVTM, ANQGSEA. The CDR3, as DNA: TGCAGCGTTGGGAACACTGAAGCTTTCTTT. Protein product: CSVGNTEAFF.

Ten or more counts support this clonotype. This chain connects TRBV2 to TRBJ2-7; D remains ambiguous. In germline, CDR1 is SNHLY, CDR2 FYNNEI. Trimming removed 4 bases from V and 5 bases from J, with 6 bases in between. CDR3 length equals 11 residues. The chain's CDR3 is CASSGVNEQYF. CDR3 coding DNA: TGTGCCAGCAGTGGGGTAAACGAGCAGTACTTC.

CDR3 DNA sequence: TGTGCCATCAGTTGGGGACTAGCTGTCGAGCAGTACTTC. Its protein is CAISWGLAVEQYF. The J gene is TRBJ2-7, the V gene TRBV10-3; 9 nucleotides align to TRBD2. This CDR3 has 13 residues. The V segment lost 5 bases and the J segment 6 bases; nucleotides outside the gene matches: 5. The germline V gene encodes CDR1 ENHRY and CDR2 SYGVKD.

This chain uses TRBV10-3 with TRBJ1-2, with 9 bases aligning to TRBD1. Germline-derived CDR1 and CDR2 are ENHRY and SYGVKD. The trim removed 4 bases at V and 4 bases at J, leaving 7 bases unmatched. The CDR3 contains 15 residues. The CDR3 DNA reads as TGTGCCATCAGTGTGTCCGGGGGACAGGGCTATGGCTACACCTTC. Translation gives CAISVSGGQGYGYTF.

Remarks on this clonotype: One end of the junction fails to match germline, which may point to a read error. The chain uses TRBV7-9 and TRBJ1-4; D may be TRBD1 (6 bases). CDR3 length: 16 amino acids. Germline V lookup: CDR1 SEHNR, CDR2 FQNEAQ (reference sequence). The CDR3 protein is CASSQDGRQVNEKLFF. The CDR3 nucleotides are TGCGCCAGCAGCCAAGATGGGCGACAGGTGAATGAAAAACTGTTTTTT.

The chain recombines TRBV20-1 with TRBJ1-6; a weak D match, TRBD1 (6 bases). Trimming removed 6 bases at V and 7 bases at J, with 16 bases between. This CDR3 spans 14 amino acids. Per germline, CDR1 DFQATT and CDR2 SNEGSKA (reference sequence). The CDR3 DNA is TGCAGTGCCCCCTCCGGGGGGGGCAATTCACCCCTCCACTTT. It encodes CSAPSGGGNSPLHF.

A few counts support this clonotype. V is TRBV18 and J is TRBJ2-3; D uncertain. Per the germline V gene, CDR1 is KGHSH and CDR2 is LQKENI. Trimming removed 4 bases at V and 4 bases at J, with 3 bases between. This CDR3 has 11 residues. CDR3 residues: CASSRADTQYF. In nucleotides, the CDR3 is TGTGCCAGCTCACGTGCAGATACGCAGTATTTT.

CDR3 coding DNA: TGTGCCATCAGTAGGCAGGGGGCGTATGGCTACACCTTC. It yields the protein CAISRQGAYGYTF. The rearrangement links TRBV10-3 to TRBJ1-2; 8 positions agree with TRBD1. The junction had 4 bases not matched to a gene; V was cut back by 5 bases and J by 5 bases. Looked up from germline, CDR1 is ENHRY and CDR2 is SYGVKD. The CDR3 runs to 13 residues.

The sample holds a few counts of this clonotype. This chain connects TRBV5-6 to TRBJ1-2, with 12 bases identical to TRBD1. The V gene's germline CDR1 is SGHDT and CDR2 YYEEEE. The CDR3 totals 12 residues. Germline trimming cut 4 bases from V and 13 bases from J; bases unmatched to any gene: 5. The CDR3 region has the DNA TGTGCCAGCAGCCCGGGACAGGGGGCGTTCACCTTC. Translation gives CASSPGQGAFTF. The whole variable domain, filled in from reference TRBV5-6 and TRBJ1-2, reads DAGVTQSPTHLIKTRGQQVTLRCSPKSGHDTVSWYQQALGQGPQFIFQYYEEEERQRGNFPDRFSGHQFPNYSSELNVNALLLGDSALYLCASSPGQGAFTFGSGTRLTVV.

The CDR3 DNA sequence: TGCAGTGCCCGACAGGGGAGTCGGGACGAGCAGTACTTC. Amino acid sequence: CSARQGSRDEQYF. The chain joins TRBV20-1 to TRBJ2-7, with 8 positions matching TRBD1. The CDR3 is 13 residues long. With 6 bases clipped from V and 5 bases from J, the junction kept 9 bases outside the gene matches. Per germline, CDR1 DFQATT and CDR2 SNEGSKA (reference sequence).

This clonotype was detected once. The J gene is TRBJ2-5, the V gene TRBV20-1; 11 bases agree with TRBD2. There are 13 residues in the CDR3. With 6 bases clipped from V and 4 bases from J, the junction kept 4 bases outside the gene matches. Germline V CDR1 and CDR2: DFQATT, SNEGSKA (reference sequence). The CDR3 DNA is TGCAGTGCCTACGGACTAGCGGGAGAGACCCAGTACTTC. Translated: CSAYGLAGETQYF.

In its sample, this clonotype was seen many times. The V gene is TRBV4-3, the J gene TRBJ2-2, with D uncertain. V lost 0 bases to trimming and J lost 4 bases, with 12 bases between them. Germline loops: CDR1 LGHNA, CDR2 YSLEER. This CDR3 spans 16 amino acids. The chain's CDR3 is CASSQEFLVSTGELFF. DNA for the CDR3: TGCGCCAGCAGCCAAGAATTTCTAGTTAGCACCGGGGAGCTGTTTTTT.

This clonotype was detected only a few times. The DNA for the CDR3 is TGTGCCAGCAGCTTAGGAAACGAGCAGTACTTC. It is translated as CASSLGNEQYF. The chain couples TRBV28 to TRBJ2-7; D remains ambiguous. The CDR3 runs 11 residues. V lost 6 bases to trimming and J lost 5 bases, with 8 bases between them. Germline V CDR1 and CDR2: MDHEN, SYDVKM.

This chain links TRBV29-1 with TRBJ2-2; D is unresolved. Germline loops: CDR1 SQVTM, CDR2 ANQGSEA. This CDR3 is 12 amino acids long. With 4 bases removed from V and 4 bases from J, the gap between germline ends came to 7 bases. CDR3 DNA: TGCAGCGTTGGCAGAACCACCGGGGAGCTGTTTTTT. This encodes CSVGRTTGELFF.

This clonotype was seen at least ten times. This chain joins TRBV2 and TRBJ1-1, with TRBD1 matching over 7 bases. This CDR3 has 13 amino acids. Trimming took 6 bases from V and 7 from J; bases not matched to a gene: 8. Germline CDR1 reads SNHLY; CDR2 reads FYNNEI. The CDR3 DNA follows: TGTGCCAGCAGCAGGGGGGGCGGGTTTGAAGCTTTCTTT. Protein sequence: CASSRGGGFEAFF.

Ten or more counts support this clonotype. This chain joins TRBV28 and TRBJ2-6; D is ambiguous. Per the germline V gene, CDR1 is MDHEN and CDR2 is SYDVKM. CDR3 size: 14 residues. V lost 4 bases and J 1 base, leaving 5 bases between the germline ends. CDR3 in DNA: TGTGCCAGCAGTTCTACTTCTGGGGCCAACGTCCTGACTTTC. Amino acids: CASSSTSGANVLTF.

The genes are TRBV10-3 and TRBJ2-7; TRBD1 matches at 8 bases. This CDR3 is built from 14 residues. Germline V gene data show CDR1 as ENHRY and CDR2 as SYGVKD. V dropped 10 bases and J dropped 2; count of bases not matched to a gene: 10. The DNA for the CDR3 is TGTGCCACCTATCCGGGACAGGAAGCCTACGAGCAGTACTTC. Encoded protein: CATYPGQEAYEQYF.

This clonotype has ten or more counts. The CDR3, as DNA: TGTGCCACCGCGACTAGCGGGAGCGCCGAGACCCAGTACTTC. Amino acid sequence: CATATSGSAETQYF. The chain couples TRBV15 to TRBJ2-5; 12 positions agree with TRBD2. After removal of 8 bases from V and 5 bases from J, the junction contained 6 bases not matched to a gene. The CDR3 is 14 residues long. Germline values: CDR1 LNHNV, CDR2 YYDKDF (reference sequence).

The table lists this clonotype with a count of one. The CDR3 protein is CASSYSRSGLDGYTF. CDR3 sequence (DNA): TGTGCCAGCAGTTACTCGCGTTCCGGGCTTGATGGCTACACCTTC. The rearrangement joins TRBV6-5 to TRBJ1-2, with unresolved D. V was pared by 0 bases and J by 6 bases, with 14 bases between. Germline V gives CDR1 MNHEY, CDR2 SVGAGI. This CDR3 is 15 amino acids long.

This clonotype was detected ten times or more. This chain links TRBV7-9 with TRBJ1-6, with TRBD1 identical over 9 bases. V shed 9 bases, J shed 10 bases, and the junction held 7 bases outside the gene matches. CDR1 is SEHNR and CDR2 is FQNEAQ in the germline V gene (reference sequence). The CDR3 extends over 13 amino acids. The CDR3 region is CASSGTGISPLHF. The DNA for the CDR3 is TGTGCCAGTTCCGGGACAGGGATATCACCCCTCCACTTT.

The V and J genes are TRBV2 and TRBJ2-5; 7 bases match TRBD2. CDR1 and CDR2 from the germline V gene are SNHLY and FYNNEI. The V and J ends lost 6 bases and 1 base, in that order; junction bases with no gene match: 11. The CDR3 extends over 16 amino acids. CDR3 sequence: CASSSRTRLFQETQYF. The CDR3 coding sequence is TGTGCCAGCAGCTCTCGGACTAGACTCTTCCAAGAGACCCAGTACTTC.

The gene calls are TRBV20-1 and TRBJ1-1; D is possibly TRBD1 (5 bases). There are 11 residues in the CDR3. With 3 bases removed from V and 4 bases from J, the gap between germline ends came to 6 bases. From germline, CDR1 is DFQATT and CDR2 SNEGSKA (reference sequence). The CDR3 spells CSASQGTEAFF. CDR3 DNA sequence: TGCAGTGCTAGCCAGGGCACTGAAGCTTTCTTT.

There are many counts of this clonotype. V and J are TRBV27 and TRBJ1-1, with D possibly matching TRBD1 (6 bases). The CDR3 is 14 residues long. The V gene's germline CDR1 is MNHEY and CDR2 SMNVEV (reference sequence). Trimming took 2 bases from V and 4 from J, leaving 11 bases between them. This chain's CDR3 is CASSLVGGTTEAFF. Written as DNA, the CDR3 is TGTGCCAGCAGTTTAGTGGGGGGCACCACTGAAGCTTTCTTT.